One and the same sample provided the 26 T cell receptor beta chains below, sequenced in a study of breast tumors, draining lymph nodes, adjacent tissues. TCRdb reprocessed the multiplex PCR reads with MiXCR, giving one entry per CDR3 protein. This table has 150,000 to 200,000 distinct CDR3 sequences, approximately 30% appearing once. Axillary draining lymph nodes of breast cancer patients supplied the node samples. Material for sequencing was axillary lymph node tissue. The receptors here all came from a female donor with breast cancer. Some clones in this sample may be carry-over from other donors' samples.

This clonotype showed up many times. The junction departs from germline at one end; a sequencing error may be responsible. The V call is TRBV7-2, the J call TRBJ1-2, with 7 bases matching TRBD1. The CDR3 spans 11 residues. CDR1 and CDR2 from the germline V gene are SGHTA and FQGNSA. In DNA, the CDR3 is TGCTGGGACAGTTCTGACTATGGCTACACCTTC. Its translation: CWDSSDYGYTF.

This clonotype was picked up a small number of times. The rearrangement joins TRBV4-1 to TRBJ2-3; TRBD2 agrees at 13 bases. The J segment lost 0 bases and the V segment lost 10 bases, leaving 31 bases of the junction unmatched. The CDR3 is 24 residues long. In germline, CDR1 is MGHRA, CDR2 YSYEKL. CDR3 region: CANQLMPPGQGTSGRAPSTDTQYF. For the CDR3, the DNA is TGCGCCAACCAACTGATGCCTCCGGGACAGGGAACTAGCGGGAGGGCCCCTAGCACAGATACGCAGTATTTT.

Details on this clonotype: A much larger clone is a single base away; this may be a read error. The V call is TRBV6-1, the J call TRBJ1-2, with D hard to call. The CDR3 length is 15 residues. Germline CDR1 is MNHNS and CDR2 is SASEGT. The CDR3 DNA is TGTGCCAGCAGTGAAGATACCAGCTCCAACTATGACTACACCTTC. Translating gives CASSEDTSSNYDYTF.

Concerning this clonotype itself: The junction shows a germline mismatch at one end, possibly a read error. The genes are TRBV7-6 and TRBJ1-1; perhaps TRBD1 as D (5 bases). This CDR3 contains 14 residues. Germline V CDR1 and CDR2: SGHVS, FNYEAQ. CDR3 in DNA: TGTGCCAGCAGCTTAGAGGGAAGGGGCACTAAAGCTTTCTTT. It codes for CASSLEGRGTKAFF. The whole variable domain, remainder taken from reference TRBV7-6 and TRBJ1-1, is GAGVSQSPRYKVTKRGQDVALRCDPISGHVSLYWYRQALGQGPEFLTYFNYEAQQDKSGLPNDRFSAERPEGSISTLTIQRTEQRDSAMYRCASSLEGRGTKAFFGQGTRLTVV.

This clonotype showed up just a few times. In nucleotides, the CDR3 is TGCAGCGTTGAAGAAGGAGGGAATGAAGCTTTCTTT. It specifies CSVEEGGNEAFF. The chain uses TRBV29-1 and TRBJ1-1, with unresolved D. The germline gives CDR1 SQVTM, CDR2 ANQGSEA. V lost 0 bases, J lost 7 bases, and 9 bases lay in between. There are 12 residues in the CDR3.

The sample holds a few counts of this clonotype. The genes are TRBV12-3 or TRBV12-4 and TRBJ2-7; the D gene is possibly TRBD1 (6 bases). The V end lost 3 bases, the J end lost 3 bases, and 9 bases lay between the germline ends. The CDR3 contains 13 residues. The CDR3 coding sequence is TGTGCCAGCAGTTTCCAGGGGAACTACGAGCAGTACTTC. Translation gives CASSFQGNYEQYF.

This chain connects TRBV15 to TRBJ2-1; tentative D call: TRBD1 (6 bases). V lost 1 base and J lost 0, with 13 bases in between. Germline lookup yields CDR1 LNHNV and CDR2 YYDKDF (reference sequence). The CDR3 length is 17 residues. CDR3 DNA sequence: TGTGCCACCAGCAGAGGGGTTCCAGGGGACTCCTACAATGAGCAGTTCTTC. Translated, it gives CATSRGVPGDSYNEQFF.

This clonotype came up a few times. Mismatch with germline at one junction end may stem from a read error. The V call is TRBV3-1, the J call TRBJ2-6, with 7 bases matching TRBD1. CDR3 length: 14 residues. Germline V gene lookup returns CDR1 LGHDT and CDR2 YNNKEL (reference sequence). This CDR3 is CASSPQTGWGTEAF. CDR3 nucleotide sequence: TGTGCCAGCAGCCCCCAGACAGGGTGGGGCACTGAAGCTTTC.

This rearrangement joins TRBV7-9 to TRBJ1-1; the D is unclear. The CDR3 totals 12 residues. Trimming left V 5 bases short and J 6 bases short, with 10 bases between. The germline V gene has CDR1 SEHNR and CDR2 FQNEAQ (reference sequence). CDR3 sequence (DNA): TGTGCCAGCAGCAAAGGGAGGTCTGAAGCTTTCTTT. It is translated as CASSKGRSEAFF.

As concerns this clonotype: With a much larger clone just one base away, this may be a read error. The chain employs TRBV11-2 and TRBJ2-5; TRBD1 aligns across 7 bases. The CDR3 has 13 residues. V was pared by 7 bases and J by 7 bases, with 9 bases of the junction left unmatched. The germline V gene encodes CDR1 SGHAT and CDR2 FQNNGV. CDR3 loop: CASILTGSGTQYF. CDR3 bases: TGTGCCAGCATCTTGACAGGGTCGGGGACCCAGTACTTC.

The V call is TRBV9, the J call TRBJ2-2; 10 bases are shared with TRBD2. Trimming at V came to 5 bases and at J to 6 bases, leaving 1 base not matched to a gene. The CDR3 has 13 residues. Germline CDR1 and CDR2: SGDLS and YYNGEE. In DNA form, the CDR3 reads TGTGCCAGCAGTAGCGGGGGGTCCGGGGAGCTGTTTTTT. Amino acid sequence: CASSSGGSGELFF.

A word on this clonotype: This may be a read error: a much more frequent sequence differs by one nucleotide. The chain employs TRBV9 and TRBJ2-1; D is undetermined. Germline assignment: CDR1 SGDLS and CDR2 YYNGEE. This CDR3 has 15 amino acids. CDR3 in amino acids: CASSVETLGSNEPFF. In DNA form, the CDR3 reads TGTGCCAGCAGCGTAGAGACTTTAGGGTCCAATGAGCCGTTCTTC.

This clonotype showed up many times. This chain joins TRBV2 and TRBJ1-2; D remains unclear. The CDR3 length is 10 residues. V was clipped by 7 bases and J by 11 bases, with 11 bases between them. CDR1 is SNHLY and CDR2 is FYNNEI in the germline V gene. In DNA form, the CDR3 reads TGTGCCAGCACCGGAGGTCGGTACACCTTC. It codes for CASTGGRYTF.

This clonotype came up many times. The V and J genes are TRBV24-1 and TRBJ2-1; the D gene is possibly TRBD1 (6 bases). The CDR3 is 12 residues long. With 8 bases removed from V and 5 bases from J, the gap between germline ends came to 9 bases. CDR1 and CDR2 (germline): KGHDR, SFDVKD. CDR3 bases: TGTGCCACCAAAACAGGGAACAATGAGCAGTTCTTC. Residues: CATKTGNNEQFF.

This clonotype is a singleton in its sample. The germline gene is not matched at one end of the junction; a read error may be the cause. This rearrangement joins TRBV7-3 to TRBJ2-5; 13 bases line up with TRBD2. The CDR3 has 15 amino acids. Germline V gene lookup returns CDR1 SGHTA and CDR2 FQGTGA. The CDR3 loop reads CTSSSLAGGRETQHF. Written as DNA, the CDR3 is TGTACCAGCAGCTCACTAGCGGGGGGGCGAGAGACCCAGCACTTC.

This clonotype has at least ten counts. The chain links TRBV10-2 to TRBJ2-7, with 11 bases fitting TRBD2. CDR1 WSHSY and CDR2 SAAADI come from the germline V gene. There are 15 residues in the CDR3. With V trimmed by 4 bases and J by 2 bases, 4 bases remained unmatched. CDR3 residues: CASSASGGRPYEQYF. Here the CDR3 DNA reads TGCGCCAGCAGTGCTAGCGGGGGGCGACCCTACGAGCAGTACTTC.

The sample holds a few counts of this clonotype. The rearrangement joins TRBV27 to TRBJ1-2, with TRBD1 matching over 7 bases. The CDR3 loop spans 16 amino acids. The J segment lost 8 bases and the V segment lost 6 bases, leaving 18 bases of the junction unmatched. Germline-derived CDR1 and CDR2 are MNHEY and SMNVEV (reference sequence). CDR3 loop: CASRTGQIAGSGGYTF. The CDR3 DNA is TGTGCCAGCAGGACAGGGCAAATAGCCGGGAGCGGGGGCTACACCTTC.

This rearrangement joins TRBV12-3 or TRBV12-4 to TRBJ1-3, with D hard to call. The CDR3 contains 12 residues. V lost 3 bases to trimming and J lost 4 bases, with 4 bases between them. The CDR3 is CASSLKGNTIYF. CDR3 DNA: TGTGCCAGCAGTTTGAAGGGAAACACCATATATTTT.

The sample holds many counts of this clonotype. The V call is TRBV6-5, the J call TRBJ2-1, with 8 nucleotides matching TRBD2. Germline V CDR1 and CDR2: MNHEY, SVGAGI. The CDR3 has 15 amino acids. J was trimmed by 2 bases and V by 6 bases; bases with no gene match: 6. The DNA for the CDR3 is TGTGCCAGCAGCCTTCGGGGGGGAACCTACAATGAGCAGTTCTTC. Amino acid sequence: CASSLRGGTYNEQFF.

This clonotype was recorded many times. The rearrangement links TRBV19 to TRBJ1-2; unclear D gene. The ends were cut back, 1 base at V and 8 bases at J, with 17 bases in the middle. There are 15 residues in the CDR3. Per germline, CDR1 LNHDA and CDR2 SQIVND (reference sequence). CDR3 loop: CASSIAAAGNWGYTF. Written as DNA, the CDR3 is TGTGCCAGTAGTATAGCGGCAGCCGGGAATTGGGGCTACACCTTC.

The rearrangement uses TRBV27 and TRBJ2-1; perhaps TRBD2 as D (5 bases). CDR1 MNHEY and CDR2 SMNVEV come from the germline V gene (reference sequence). The CDR3 length is 16 residues. V gave up 1 base and J gave up 9 bases, with 19 bases separating them. The CDR3 DNA reads TGTGCCAGCAGTTTATTAGTCTCCAAGGGAGAAGGTGAGCAGTTCTTC. Translation gives CASSLLVSKGEGEQFF.

The sample holds many counts of this clonotype. The chain is built from TRBV20-1 and TRBJ1-2; D is uncertain. The V end was cut by 6 bases, the J end by 2 bases, with 22 bases between. The CDR3 is 16 residues long. The V gene's germline CDR1 is DFQATT and CDR2 SNEGSKA (reference sequence). CDR3 sequence reads: CSATAGSGSSNYGYTF. In DNA, the CDR3 is TGCAGTGCGACGGCTGGCAGTGGCAGCTCAAACTATGGCTACACCTTC.

This chain uses TRBV10-1 with TRBJ2-5, with 13 bases fitting TRBD2. The V and J ends lost 2 bases and 2 bases, in that order; junction bases with no gene match: 2. CDR3 length: 16 residues. CDR1 WNHNN and CDR2 SYGVQD come from the germline V gene (reference sequence). The CDR3: CASSELLAGGQETQYF. Here the CDR3 DNA reads TGCGCCAGCAGTGAGCTACTAGCGGGAGGGCAAGAGACCCAGTACTTC.

This clonotype has a count of ten or more. The chain links TRBV14 to TRBJ1-2; D possibly corresponds to TRBD1 (6 bases). The germline CDR1 and CDR2 sequences are SGHDN and FVKESK. This CDR3 has 14 residues. V was pared by 1 base and J by 4 bases, with 10 bases between. The CDR3 coding sequence is TGTGCCAGCAGCCAAGTGACAGGATCCTATGGCTACACCTTC. Encoded protein: CASSQVTGSYGYTF.

Note on this clonotype: In this CDR3 the conserved last residue, phenylalanine or tryptophan, is missing, so a read error is likely. The chain couples TRBV9 to TRBJ1-2, with unresolved D. CDR1 is SGDLS, CDR2 YYNGEE, per germline. Between the trimmed V and J ends, which lost 0 bases and 3 bases, there was a span of 6 bases. CDR3 length: 13 amino acids. CDR3 region: CASSVGGYYGYTS. The CDR3 nucleotides are TGTGCCAGCAGCGTAGGAGGGTACTATGGCTACACCTCC.

This clonotype was recorded at least ten times. A read error is possible here, since a much larger clone lies one base away. Because the CDR3 is missing its conserved closing phenylalanine or tryptophan, this is likely a read error. V gene TRBV7-9 combines with J gene TRBJ2-5, with TRBD2 identical over 10 bases. This CDR3 has 16 amino acids. Germline CDR1 reads SEHNR; CDR2 reads FQNEAQ (reference sequence). V was pared by 6 bases and J by 1 base, with 8 bases of the junction left unmatched. CDR3 sequence (DNA): TGTGCCAGCAGGCCTAAACTAGCGGGGCTCCAAGAGACCCAGTACCTC. This sequence encodes CASRPKLAGLQETQYL.